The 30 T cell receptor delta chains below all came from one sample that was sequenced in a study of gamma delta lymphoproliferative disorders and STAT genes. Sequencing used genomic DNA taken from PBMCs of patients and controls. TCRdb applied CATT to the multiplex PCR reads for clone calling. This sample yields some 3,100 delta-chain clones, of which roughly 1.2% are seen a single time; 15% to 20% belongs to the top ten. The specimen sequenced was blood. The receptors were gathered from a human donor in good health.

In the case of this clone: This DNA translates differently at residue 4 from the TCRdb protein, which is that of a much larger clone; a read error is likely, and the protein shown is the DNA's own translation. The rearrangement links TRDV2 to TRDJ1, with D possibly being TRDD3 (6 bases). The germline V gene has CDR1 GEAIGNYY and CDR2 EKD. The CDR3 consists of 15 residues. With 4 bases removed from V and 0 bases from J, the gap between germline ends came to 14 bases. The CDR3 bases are TGTGCCTGTGAAATCCTGGGGACGAACACCGATAAACTCATCTTT. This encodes CACEILGTNTDKLIF.

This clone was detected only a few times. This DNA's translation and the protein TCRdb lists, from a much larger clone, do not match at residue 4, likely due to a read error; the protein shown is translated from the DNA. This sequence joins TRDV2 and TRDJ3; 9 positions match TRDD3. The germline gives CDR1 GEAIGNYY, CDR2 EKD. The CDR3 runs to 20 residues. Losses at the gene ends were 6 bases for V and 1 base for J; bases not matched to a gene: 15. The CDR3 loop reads CACNPVLGDTGSWDTRQMFF. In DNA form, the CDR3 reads TGTGCCTGTAACCCCGTACTGGGGGACACCGGATCCTGGGACACCCGACAGATGTTTTTC.

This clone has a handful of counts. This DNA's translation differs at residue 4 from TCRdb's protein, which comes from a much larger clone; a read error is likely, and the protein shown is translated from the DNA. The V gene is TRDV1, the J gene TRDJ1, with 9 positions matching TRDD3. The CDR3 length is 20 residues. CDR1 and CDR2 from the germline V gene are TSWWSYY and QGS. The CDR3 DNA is TGTGCTCTTAGGGAACTAGGTATTCCTACCTACTGGGGGAACACCGATAAACTCATCTTT. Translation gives CALRELGIPTYWGNTDKLIF.

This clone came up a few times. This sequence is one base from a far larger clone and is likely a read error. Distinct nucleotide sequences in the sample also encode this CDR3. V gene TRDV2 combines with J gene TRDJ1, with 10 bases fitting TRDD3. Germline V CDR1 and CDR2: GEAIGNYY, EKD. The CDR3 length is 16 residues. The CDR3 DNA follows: TGTGCCTGTGACGAGTTAAGGGGGATACGCAGCGATAAGCTCATCTTT. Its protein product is CACDELRGIRSDKLIF.

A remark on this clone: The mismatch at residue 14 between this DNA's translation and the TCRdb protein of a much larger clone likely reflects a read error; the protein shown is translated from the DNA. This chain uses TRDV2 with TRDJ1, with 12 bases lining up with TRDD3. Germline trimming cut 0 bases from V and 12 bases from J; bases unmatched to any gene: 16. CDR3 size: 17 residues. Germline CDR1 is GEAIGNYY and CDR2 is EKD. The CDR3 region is CACDTVAYWGIPTEVIF. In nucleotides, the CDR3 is TGTGCCTGTGACACCGTCGCGTACTGGGGGATACCGACAGAGGTCATCTTT.

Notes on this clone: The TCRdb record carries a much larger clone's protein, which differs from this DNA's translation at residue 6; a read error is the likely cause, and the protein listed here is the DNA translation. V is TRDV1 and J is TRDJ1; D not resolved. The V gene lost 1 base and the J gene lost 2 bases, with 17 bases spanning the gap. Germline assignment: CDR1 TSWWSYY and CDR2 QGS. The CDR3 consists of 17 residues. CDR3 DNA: TGTGCTCTTGGGGAACCTCTACGTGGCCCACAGACCGATAAACTCATCTTT. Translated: CALGEPLRGPQTDKLIF.

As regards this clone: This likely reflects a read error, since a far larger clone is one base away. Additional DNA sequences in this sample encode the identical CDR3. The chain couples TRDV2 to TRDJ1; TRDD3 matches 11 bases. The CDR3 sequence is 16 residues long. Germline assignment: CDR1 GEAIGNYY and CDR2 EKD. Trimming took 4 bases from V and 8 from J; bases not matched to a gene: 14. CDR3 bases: TGTGCCTGTGATCGTGTCGGTGGGGGATACGCATCAAAACTCATCTTT. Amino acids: CACDRVGGGYASKLIF.

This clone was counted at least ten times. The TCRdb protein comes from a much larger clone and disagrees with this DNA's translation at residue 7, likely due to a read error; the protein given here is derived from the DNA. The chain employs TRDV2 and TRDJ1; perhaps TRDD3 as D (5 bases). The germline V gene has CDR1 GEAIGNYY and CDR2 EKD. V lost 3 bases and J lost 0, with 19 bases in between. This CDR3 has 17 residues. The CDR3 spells CACDGMALLGNTDKLIF. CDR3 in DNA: TGTGCCTGTGACGGTATGGCGCTGCTGGGTAACACCGATAAACTCATCTTT.

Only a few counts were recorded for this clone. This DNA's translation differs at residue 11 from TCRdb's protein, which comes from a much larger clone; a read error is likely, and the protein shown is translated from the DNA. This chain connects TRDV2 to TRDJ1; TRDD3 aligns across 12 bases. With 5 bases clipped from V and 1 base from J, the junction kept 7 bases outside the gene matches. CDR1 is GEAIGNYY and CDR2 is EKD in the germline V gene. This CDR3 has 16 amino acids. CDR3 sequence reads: CACVALGDTGTDKLIF. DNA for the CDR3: TGTGCCTGTGTTGCTCTGGGGGATACGGGCACCGATAAACTCATCTTT.

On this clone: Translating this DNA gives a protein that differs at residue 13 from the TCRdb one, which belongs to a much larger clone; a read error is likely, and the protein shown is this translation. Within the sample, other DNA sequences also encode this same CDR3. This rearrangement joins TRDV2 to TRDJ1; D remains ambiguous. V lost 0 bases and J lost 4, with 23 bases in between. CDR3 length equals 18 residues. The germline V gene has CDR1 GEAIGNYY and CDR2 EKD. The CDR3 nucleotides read TGTGCCTGTGACACCTTAGTGGGCCTGAGCTCATACATCGATAAACTCATCTTT. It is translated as CACDTLVGLSSYIDKLIF.

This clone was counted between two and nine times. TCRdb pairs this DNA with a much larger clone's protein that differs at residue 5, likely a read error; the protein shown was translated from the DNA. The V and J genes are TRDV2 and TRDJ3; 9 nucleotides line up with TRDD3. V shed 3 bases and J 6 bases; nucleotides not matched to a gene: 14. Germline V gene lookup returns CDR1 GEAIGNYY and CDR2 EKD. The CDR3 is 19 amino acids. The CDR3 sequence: CACDAVTGGPNPDTRQMFF. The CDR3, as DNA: TGTGCCTGTGACGCCGTTACTGGGGGACCGAACCCGGACACCCGACAGATGTTTTTC.

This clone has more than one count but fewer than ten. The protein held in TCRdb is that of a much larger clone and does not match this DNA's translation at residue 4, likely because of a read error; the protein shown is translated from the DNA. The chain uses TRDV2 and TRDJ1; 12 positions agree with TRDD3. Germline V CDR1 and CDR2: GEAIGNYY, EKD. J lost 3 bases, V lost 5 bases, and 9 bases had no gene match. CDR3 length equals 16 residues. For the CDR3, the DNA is TGTGCCTGTGGTGCTCTGGGGGATACGGGCGCCGATAAACTCATCTTT. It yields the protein CACGALGDTGADKLIF.

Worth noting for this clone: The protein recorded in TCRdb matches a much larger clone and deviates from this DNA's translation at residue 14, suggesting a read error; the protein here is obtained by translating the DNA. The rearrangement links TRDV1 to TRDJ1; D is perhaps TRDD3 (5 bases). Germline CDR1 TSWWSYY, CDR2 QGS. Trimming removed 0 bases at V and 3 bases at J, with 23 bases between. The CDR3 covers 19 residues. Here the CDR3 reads CALGELRGWWGRNADKLIF. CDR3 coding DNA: TGTGCTCTTGGGGAACTACGGGGTTGGTGGGGCAGAAACGCCGATAAACTCATCTTT.

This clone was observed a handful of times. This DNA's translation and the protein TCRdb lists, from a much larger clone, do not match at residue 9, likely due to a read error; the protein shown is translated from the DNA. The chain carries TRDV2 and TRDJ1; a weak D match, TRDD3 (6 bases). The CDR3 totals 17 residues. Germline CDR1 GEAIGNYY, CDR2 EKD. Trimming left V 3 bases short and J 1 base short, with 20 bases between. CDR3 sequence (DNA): TGTGCCTGTGACTCCGTTGGGGGGGCCTACGGCACCGATAAACTCATCTTT. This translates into CACDSVGGAYGTDKLIF.

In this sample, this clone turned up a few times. CDR3 nucleotide sequence: TGTGCCTCCCTTAGTCCTTACCTACTGGGGGATGGGCCGTACACCGATAAACTCATCTTT. Translation gives CASLSPYLLGDGPYTDKLIF. The assigned J gene is TRDJ1, but the V gene is uncalled; the D segment call TRDD3 is taken from the table without a DNA check. The CDR3 totals 20 residues.

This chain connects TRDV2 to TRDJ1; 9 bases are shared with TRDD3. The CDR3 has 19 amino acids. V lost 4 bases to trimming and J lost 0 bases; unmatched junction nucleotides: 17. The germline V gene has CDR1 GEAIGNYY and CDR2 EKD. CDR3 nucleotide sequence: TGTGCCTGTGATGTACTGGGGGAGAATCCCCCACCGTACACCGATAAACTCATCTTT. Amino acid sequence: CACDVLGENPPPYTDKLIF.

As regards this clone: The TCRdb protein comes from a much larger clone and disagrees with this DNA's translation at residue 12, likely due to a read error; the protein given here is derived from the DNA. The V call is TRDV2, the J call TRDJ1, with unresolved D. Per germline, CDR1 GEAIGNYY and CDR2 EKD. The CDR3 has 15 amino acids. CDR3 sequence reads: CACDSLVLRADNLIF. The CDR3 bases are TGTGCCTGTGACAGCCTGGTCTTAAGGGCCGATAACCTCATCTTT.

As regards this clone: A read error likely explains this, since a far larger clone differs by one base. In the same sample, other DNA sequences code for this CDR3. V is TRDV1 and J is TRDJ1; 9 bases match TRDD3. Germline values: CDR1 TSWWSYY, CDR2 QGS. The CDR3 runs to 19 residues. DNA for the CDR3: TGTGCTCTTGGGGAACTACGTCTGGGGGATTACTATTACACCGATAAACTCATTTTT. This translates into CALGELRLGDYYYTDKLIF.

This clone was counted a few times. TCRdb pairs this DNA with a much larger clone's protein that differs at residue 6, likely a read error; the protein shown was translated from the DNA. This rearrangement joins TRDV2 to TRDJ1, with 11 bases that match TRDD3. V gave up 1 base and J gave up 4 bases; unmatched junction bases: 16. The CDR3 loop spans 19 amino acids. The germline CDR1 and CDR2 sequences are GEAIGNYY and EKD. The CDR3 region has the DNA TGTGCCTGTGACACGCAAAATGGGGGATACGCGTTTTCTGTCGATAAACTCATCTTT. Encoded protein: CACDTQNGGYAFSVDKLIF.

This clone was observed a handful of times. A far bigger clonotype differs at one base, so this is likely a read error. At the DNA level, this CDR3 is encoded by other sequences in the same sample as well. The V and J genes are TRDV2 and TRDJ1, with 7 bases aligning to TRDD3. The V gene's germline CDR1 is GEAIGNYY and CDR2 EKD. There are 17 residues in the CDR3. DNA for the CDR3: TGCGCCTGTGACGAGATAGGGGGATCCCTGTACACCGATAAACTCATCTTT. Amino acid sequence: CACDEIGGSLYTDKLIF.

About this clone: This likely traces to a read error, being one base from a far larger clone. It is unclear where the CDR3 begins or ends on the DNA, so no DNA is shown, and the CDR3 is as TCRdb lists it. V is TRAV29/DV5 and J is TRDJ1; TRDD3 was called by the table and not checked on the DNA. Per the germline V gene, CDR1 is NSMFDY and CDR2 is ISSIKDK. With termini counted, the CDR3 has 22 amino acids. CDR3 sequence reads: CSVLLCAFPMYWGIFYTNKLIF.

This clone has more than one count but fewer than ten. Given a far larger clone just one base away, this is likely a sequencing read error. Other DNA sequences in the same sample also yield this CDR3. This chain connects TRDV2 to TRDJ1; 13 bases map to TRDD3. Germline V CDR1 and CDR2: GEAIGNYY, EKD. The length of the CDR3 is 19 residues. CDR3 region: CACDTLGTGGYAINDKLIF. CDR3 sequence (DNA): TGCGCCTGTGACACTCTAGGTACTGGGGGATACGCTATTAATGATAAACTCATCTTT.

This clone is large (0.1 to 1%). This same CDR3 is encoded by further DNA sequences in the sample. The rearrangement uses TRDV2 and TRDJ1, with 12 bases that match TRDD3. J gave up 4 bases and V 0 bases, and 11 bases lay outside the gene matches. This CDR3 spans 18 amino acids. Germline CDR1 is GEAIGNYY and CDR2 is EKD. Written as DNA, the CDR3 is TGTGCCTGTGACACCGTCGTGGGCTGGGGGATACGAAGCGATAAACTCATCTTT. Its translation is CACDTVVGWGIRSDKLIF.

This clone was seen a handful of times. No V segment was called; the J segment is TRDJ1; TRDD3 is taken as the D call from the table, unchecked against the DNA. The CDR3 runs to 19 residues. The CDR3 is CASLCLPMCWGKHTDKLIF. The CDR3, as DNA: TGTGCTTCATTGTGCCTTCCTATGTGCTGGGGGAAACACACCGATAAACTCATCTTT.

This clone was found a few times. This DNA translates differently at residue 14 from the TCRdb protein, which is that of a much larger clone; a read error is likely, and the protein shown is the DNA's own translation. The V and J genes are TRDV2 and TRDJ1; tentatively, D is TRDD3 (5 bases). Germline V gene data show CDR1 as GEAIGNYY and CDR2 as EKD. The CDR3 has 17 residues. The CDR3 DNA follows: TGTGCCTGTGACGGTATGACGCTGCTGGGTAACACCGATAGACTCATCTTT. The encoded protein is CACDGMTLLGNTDRLIF.

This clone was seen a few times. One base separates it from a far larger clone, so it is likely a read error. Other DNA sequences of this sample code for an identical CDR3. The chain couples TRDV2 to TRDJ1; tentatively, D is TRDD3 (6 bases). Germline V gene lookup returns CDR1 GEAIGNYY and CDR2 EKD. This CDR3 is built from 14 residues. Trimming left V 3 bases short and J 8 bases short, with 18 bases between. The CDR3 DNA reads TGTGCCTGTGACCCCGTACTGGGAGATACCAAACTCATCTTT. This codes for CACDPVLGDTKLIF.

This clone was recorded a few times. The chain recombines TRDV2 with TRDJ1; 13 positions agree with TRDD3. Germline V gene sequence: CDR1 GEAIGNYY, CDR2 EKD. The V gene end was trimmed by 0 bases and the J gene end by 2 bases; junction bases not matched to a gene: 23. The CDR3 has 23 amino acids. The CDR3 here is CACDTEGTGGYAGRFKSTDKLIF. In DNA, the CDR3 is TGTGCCTGTGACACCGAGGGTACTGGGGGATACGCGGGACGTTTCAAATCGACCGATAAACTCATCTTT.

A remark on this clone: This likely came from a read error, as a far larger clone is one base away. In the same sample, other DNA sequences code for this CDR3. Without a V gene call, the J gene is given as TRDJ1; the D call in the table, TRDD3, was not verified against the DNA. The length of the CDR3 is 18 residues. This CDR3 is CALGEPAFLRVRADKLIF. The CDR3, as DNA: TGTGCTCTTGGGGAGCCCGCCTTCCTACGCGTACGAGCCGATAAACTCATCTTT.

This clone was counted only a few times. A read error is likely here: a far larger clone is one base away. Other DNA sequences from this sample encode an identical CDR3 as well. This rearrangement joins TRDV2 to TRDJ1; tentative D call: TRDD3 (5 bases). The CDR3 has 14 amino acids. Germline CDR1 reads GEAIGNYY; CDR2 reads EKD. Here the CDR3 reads CACDPAGYTDKLIF. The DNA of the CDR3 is TGCGCCTGTGACCCTGCTGGGTACACCGATAAACTCATCTTT.

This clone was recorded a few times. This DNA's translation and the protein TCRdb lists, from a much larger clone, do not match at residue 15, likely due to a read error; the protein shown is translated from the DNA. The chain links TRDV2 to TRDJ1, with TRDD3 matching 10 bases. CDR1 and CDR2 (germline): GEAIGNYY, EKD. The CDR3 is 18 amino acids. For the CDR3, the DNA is TGTGCCTGTGACACCGTAGGCGGGGGATACGTGGACACCGATGAACTCATCTTT. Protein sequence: CACDTVGGGYVDTDELIF.